What follows are 7 T cell receptor beta chains derived from one specimen sequenced in a study of beta chain features in type 1 diabetes. Overall study findings and caveats: Type 1 diabetes patients showed a moderate but significant shortening of TCRB CDR3s in all four CD4+ subsets.

The whole isolated RNA underwent reverse transcription, so sequencing captured expressed TCRB transcripts. Clones were sequenced by immunoSEQ multiplex PCR, and TCRdb holds only the in-frame ones, with some missing. Of 640,000 or so clones in the sample, around 15% were seen once. What these receptors recognize is not known. The sequenced sample consisted of naive CD4+ T cells from blood. The receptors originated from a man aged 18 to 35 with type 1 diabetes.

This clone was picked up a small number of times. The rearrangement links TRBV19 to TRBJ2-2, with a possible D match to TRBD1 (5 bases). Looked up from germline, CDR1 is LNHDA and CDR2 is SQIVND (reference sequence). CDR3 length equals 16 residues. Trimming took 0 bases from V and 4 from J, leaving 12 bases between them. The CDR3 DNA is TGTGCCAGTAGTATAGATTCAGGGCAACGCACCGGGGAGCTGTTTTTT. Protein: CASSIDSGQRTGELFF.

The chain recombines TRBV19 with TRBJ2-3; 12 nucleotides match TRBD2. The junction had 4 bases not matched to a gene; V was cut back by 6 bases and J by 3 bases. This CDR3 has 15 amino acids. The germline V gene has CDR1 LNHDA and CDR2 SQIVND (reference sequence). The CDR3 nucleotides are TGTGCCAGTAGCCTCGGACTAGCGGGGACAGATACGCAGTATTTT. Residues: CASSLGLAGTDTQYF.

In its sample, this clone was seen a few times. This chain joins TRBV29-1 and TRBJ1-1; D not resolved. With 3 bases removed from V and 5 bases from J, the gap between germline ends came to 10 bases. The CDR3 is made up of 12 amino acids. In germline, CDR1 is SQVTM, CDR2 ANQGSEA. The CDR3 loop is CSVEDGFTEAFF. The CDR3 bases are TGCAGCGTTGAGGACGGATTTACTGAAGCTTTCTTT.

The genes are TRBV28 and TRBJ1-2, with D tentatively TRBD1 (5 bases). Per germline, CDR1 MDHEN and CDR2 SYDVKM. V was pared by 7 bases and J by 3 bases, with 18 bases between. This CDR3 is 15 amino acids long. The CDR3 nucleotides are TGTGCCAGCAACGGCGGCAGGGACGGATACTATGGCTACACCTTC. Translation: CASNGGRDGYYGYTF.

The V and J genes are TRBV27 and TRBJ1-1; weak D call: TRBD1 (5 bases). With 1 base removed from V and 1 base from J, the gap between germline ends came to 13 bases. The CDR3 contains 16 residues. Germline-derived CDR1 and CDR2 are MNHEY and SMNVEV (reference sequence). CDR3 amino acids: CASSLYRGFPNTEAFF. CDR3 in DNA: TGTGCCAGCAGTTTATACCGGGGGTTTCCGAACACTGAAGCTTTCTTT.

This clone was seen a few times. V is TRBV28 and J is TRBJ2-7; D might be TRBD1 or TRBD2, each matching 5 bases. V lost 4 bases to trimming and J lost 2 bases, with 15 bases between them. CDR1 is MDHEN, CDR2 SYDVKM, per germline. The CDR3 has 15 residues. The CDR3 bases are TGTGCCAGCAGTTCCCCGGGGCAGCGAACCTACGAGCAGTACTTC. Translating it yields CASSSPGQRTYEQYF.

This clone was detected a few times. The chain recombines TRBV11-2 with TRBJ1-2, with D perhaps matching TRBD1 (6 bases). In germline, CDR1 is SGHAT, CDR2 FQNNGV. V was clipped by 5 bases and J by 6 bases, with 19 bases between them. This CDR3 contains 15 residues. CDR3 coding DNA: TGTGCCAGCAGCACCCTTGACAGGACTGGGCATGGCTACACCTTC. Its protein product is CASSTLDRTGHGYTF. The full variable domain, completed using reference TRBV11-2 and TRBJ1-2, is EAGVAQSPRYKIIEKRQSVAFWCNPISGHATLYWYQQILGQGPKLLIQFQNNGVVDDSQLPKDRFSAERLKGVDSTLKIQPAKLEDSAVYLCASSTLDRTGHGYTFGSGTRLTVV.